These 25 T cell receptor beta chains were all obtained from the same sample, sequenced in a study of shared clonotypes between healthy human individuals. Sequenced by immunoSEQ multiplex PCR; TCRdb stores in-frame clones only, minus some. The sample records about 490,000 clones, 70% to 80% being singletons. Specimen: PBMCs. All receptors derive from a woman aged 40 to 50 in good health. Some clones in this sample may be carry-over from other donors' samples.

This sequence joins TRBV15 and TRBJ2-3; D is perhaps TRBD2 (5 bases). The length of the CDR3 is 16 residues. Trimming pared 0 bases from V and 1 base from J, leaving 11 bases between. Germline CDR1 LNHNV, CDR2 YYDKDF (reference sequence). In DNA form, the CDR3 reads TGTGCCACCAGCAGAGATGAGGGATGGGGCACAGATACGCAGTATTTT. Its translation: CATSRDEGWGTDTQYF.

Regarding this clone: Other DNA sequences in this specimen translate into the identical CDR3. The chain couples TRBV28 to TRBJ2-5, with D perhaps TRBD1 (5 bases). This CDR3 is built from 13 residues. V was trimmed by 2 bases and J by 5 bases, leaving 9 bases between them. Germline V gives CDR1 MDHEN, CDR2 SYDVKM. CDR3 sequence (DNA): TGTGCCAGCAGTTTAAGGGGAAGGGAGACCCAGTACTTC. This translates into CASSLRGRETQYF.

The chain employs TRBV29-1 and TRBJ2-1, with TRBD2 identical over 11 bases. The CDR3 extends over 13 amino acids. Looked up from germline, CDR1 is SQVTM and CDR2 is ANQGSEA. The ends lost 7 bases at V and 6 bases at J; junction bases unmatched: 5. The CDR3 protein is CSAPGLAGNEQFF. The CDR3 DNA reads TGCAGCGCCCCCGGACTAGCGGGCAATGAGCAGTTCTTC.

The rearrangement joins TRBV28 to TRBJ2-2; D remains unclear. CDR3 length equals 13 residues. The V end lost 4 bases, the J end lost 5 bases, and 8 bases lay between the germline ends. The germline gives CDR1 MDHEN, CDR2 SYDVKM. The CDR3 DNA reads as TGTGCCAGCAGTTCTGAAGGGACCGGGGAGCTGTTTTTT. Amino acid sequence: CASSSEGTGELFF.

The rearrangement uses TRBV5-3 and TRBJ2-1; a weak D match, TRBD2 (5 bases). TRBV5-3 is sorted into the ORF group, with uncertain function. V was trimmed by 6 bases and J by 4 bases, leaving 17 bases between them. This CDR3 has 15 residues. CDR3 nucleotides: TGTGCCAGAAAGTTTAGGAGCGGTGATTACAATGAGCAGTTCTTC. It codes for CARKFRSGDYNEQFF.

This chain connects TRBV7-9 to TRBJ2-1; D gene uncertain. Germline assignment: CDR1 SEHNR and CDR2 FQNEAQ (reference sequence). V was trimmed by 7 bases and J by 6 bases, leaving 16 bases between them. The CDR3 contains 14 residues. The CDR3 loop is CASTRYFGGNEQFF. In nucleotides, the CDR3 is TGTGCCAGCACCAGATACTTCGGCGGCAATGAGCAGTTCTTC.

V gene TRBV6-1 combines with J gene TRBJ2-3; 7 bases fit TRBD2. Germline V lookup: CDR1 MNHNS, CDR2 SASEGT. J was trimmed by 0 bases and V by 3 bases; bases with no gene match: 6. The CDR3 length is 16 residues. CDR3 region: CASSEEGGISTDTQYF. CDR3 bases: TGTGCCAGCAGTGAGGAGGGAGGGATTAGCACAGATACGCAGTATTTT.

The CDR3 coding sequence is TGTGCCAGCAGCGTGCGACAGGGGGCACCCAATGAGCAGTTCTTC. Protein product: CASSVRQGAPNEQFF. The V and J genes are TRBV7-9 and TRBJ2-1; 10 positions match TRBD1. The V gene's germline CDR1 is SEHNR and CDR2 FQNEAQ (reference sequence). Losses at the gene ends were 5 bases for V and 6 bases for J; bases not matched to a gene: 7. CDR3 length equals 15 residues.

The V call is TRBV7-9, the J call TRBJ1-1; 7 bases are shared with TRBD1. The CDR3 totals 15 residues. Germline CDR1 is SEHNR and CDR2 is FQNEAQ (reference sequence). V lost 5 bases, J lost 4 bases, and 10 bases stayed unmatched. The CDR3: CASSHRTGIFTEAFF. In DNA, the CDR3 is TGTGCCAGCAGCCACCGGACAGGCATTTTCACTGAAGCTTTCTTT.

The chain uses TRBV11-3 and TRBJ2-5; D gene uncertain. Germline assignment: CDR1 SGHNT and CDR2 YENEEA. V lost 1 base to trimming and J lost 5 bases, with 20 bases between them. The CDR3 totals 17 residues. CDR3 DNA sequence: TGTGCCAGCAGCTTAGGGGCGGACCGCCCATGGGATGAGACCCAGTACTTC. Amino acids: CASSLGADRPWDETQYF.

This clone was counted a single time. For the CDR3, the DNA is TGTGCCAGCAGTGCTCTGGGACAGAAGAACACCGGGGAGCTGTTTTTT. Protein: CASSALGQKNTGELFF. J is TRBJ2-2 and V is TRBV2; 7 positions agree with TRBD1. Germline CDR1 SNHLY, CDR2 FYNNEI. Trimming at V came to 4 bases and at J to 1 base, leaving 6 bases not matched to a gene. The CDR3 is 16 amino acids.

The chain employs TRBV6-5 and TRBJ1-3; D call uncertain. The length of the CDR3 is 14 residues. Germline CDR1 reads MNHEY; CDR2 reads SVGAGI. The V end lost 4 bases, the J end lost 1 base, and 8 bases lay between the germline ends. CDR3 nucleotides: TGTGCCAGCAGTTTCTCCGATTCTGGAAACACCATATATTTT. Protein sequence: CASSFSDSGNTIYF.

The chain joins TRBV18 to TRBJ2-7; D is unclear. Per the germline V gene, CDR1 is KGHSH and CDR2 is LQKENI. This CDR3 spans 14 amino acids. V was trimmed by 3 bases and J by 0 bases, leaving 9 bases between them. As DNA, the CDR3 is TGTGCCAGCTCACCCACCGAGATCTCCTACGAGCAGTACTTC. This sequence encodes CASSPTEISYEQYF.

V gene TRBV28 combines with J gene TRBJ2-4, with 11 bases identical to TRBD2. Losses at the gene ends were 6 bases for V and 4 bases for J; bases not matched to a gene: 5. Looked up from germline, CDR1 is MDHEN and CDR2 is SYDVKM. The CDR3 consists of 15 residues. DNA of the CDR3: TGTGCCAGCAGCCCGGGACTAGCGGATAAAAACATTCAGTACTTC. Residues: CASSPGLADKNIQYF.

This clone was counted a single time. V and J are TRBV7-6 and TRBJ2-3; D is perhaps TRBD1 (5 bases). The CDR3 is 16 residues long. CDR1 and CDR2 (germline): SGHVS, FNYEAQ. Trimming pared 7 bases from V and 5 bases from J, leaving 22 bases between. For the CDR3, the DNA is TGTGCCAGCACTACCGCGCCCAGGGCGCGTAAAGATACGCAGTATTTT. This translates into CASTTAPRARKDTQYF.

The CDR3 sequence: CASSPAGAVEQYF. In DNA, the CDR3 is TGTGCCAGCTCACCAGCCGGAGCGGTGGAGCAGTACTTC. The chain recombines TRBV18 with TRBJ2-7, with D possibly TRBD2 on 5 matching bases. The V and J ends lost 2 bases and 7 bases respectively, with 12 bases between them. The CDR3 contains 13 residues. Germline CDR1 and CDR2: KGHSH and LQKENI.

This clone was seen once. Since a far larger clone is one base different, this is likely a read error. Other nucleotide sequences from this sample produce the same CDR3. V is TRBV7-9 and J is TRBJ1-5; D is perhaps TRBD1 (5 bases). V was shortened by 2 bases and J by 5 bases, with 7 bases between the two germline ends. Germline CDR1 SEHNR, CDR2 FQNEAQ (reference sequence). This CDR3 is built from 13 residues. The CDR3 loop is CASSLQGDQPQHF. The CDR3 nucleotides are TGTGCCAGCAGCTTACAGGGTGATCAGCCCCAGCATTTT.

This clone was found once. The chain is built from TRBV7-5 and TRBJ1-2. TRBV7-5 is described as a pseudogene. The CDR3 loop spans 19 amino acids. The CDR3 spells CVRSSTRVRLDPLPEGYTF. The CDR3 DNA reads TGTGTCAGAAGCTCCACAAGGGTTCGTCTCGACCCCCTCCCCGAAGGCTACACCTTC.

The CDR3 protein is CASSISSGIGFF. DNA of the CDR3: TGTGCCAGCAGCATTAGTAGCGGGATTGGGTTCTTC. The chain couples TRBV7-8 to TRBJ2-1; the match to TRBD2 covers 8 bases. The V and J ends lost 5 bases and 15 bases, in that order; junction bases with no gene match: 9. The germline CDR1 and CDR2 sequences are SGHVS and FQNEAQ. The CDR3 runs 12 residues.

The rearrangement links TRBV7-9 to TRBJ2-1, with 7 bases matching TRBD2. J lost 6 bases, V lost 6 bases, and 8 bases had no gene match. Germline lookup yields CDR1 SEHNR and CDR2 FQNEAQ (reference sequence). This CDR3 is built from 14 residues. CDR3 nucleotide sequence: TGTGCCAGCAGTGCCTGGCGGGAGCTCAATGAGCAGTTCTTC. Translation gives CASSAWRELNEQFF.

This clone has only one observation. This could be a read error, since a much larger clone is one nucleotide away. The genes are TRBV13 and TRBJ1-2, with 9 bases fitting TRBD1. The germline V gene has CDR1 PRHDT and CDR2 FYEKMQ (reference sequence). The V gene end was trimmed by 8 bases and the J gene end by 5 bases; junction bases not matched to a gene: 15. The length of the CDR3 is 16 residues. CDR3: CASCSEPGQGRYGYTF. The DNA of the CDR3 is TGTGCCAGCTGCTCGGAACCCGGACAGGGGAGGTATGGCTACACCTTC.

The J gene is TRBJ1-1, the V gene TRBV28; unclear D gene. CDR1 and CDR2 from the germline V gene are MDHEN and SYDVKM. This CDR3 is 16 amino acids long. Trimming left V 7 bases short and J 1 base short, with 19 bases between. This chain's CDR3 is CASTTGVGKPNTEAFF. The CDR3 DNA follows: TGTGCCAGCACCACGGGAGTCGGAAAACCGAACACTGAAGCTTTCTTT.

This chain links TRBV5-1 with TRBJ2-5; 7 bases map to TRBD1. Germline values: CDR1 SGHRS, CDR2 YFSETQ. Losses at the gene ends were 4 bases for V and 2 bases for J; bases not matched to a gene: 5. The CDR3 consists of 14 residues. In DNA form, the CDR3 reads TGCGCCAGCAGCCTTCGGGACAGTCAAGAGACCCAGTACTTC. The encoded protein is CASSLRDSQETQYF.

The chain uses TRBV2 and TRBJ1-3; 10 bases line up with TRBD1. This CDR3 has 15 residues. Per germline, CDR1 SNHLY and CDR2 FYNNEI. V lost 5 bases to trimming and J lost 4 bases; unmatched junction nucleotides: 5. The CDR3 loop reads CASSSDRGQGNTIYF. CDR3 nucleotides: TGTGCCAGCAGTTCCGACAGGGGGCAAGGAAACACCATATATTTT.

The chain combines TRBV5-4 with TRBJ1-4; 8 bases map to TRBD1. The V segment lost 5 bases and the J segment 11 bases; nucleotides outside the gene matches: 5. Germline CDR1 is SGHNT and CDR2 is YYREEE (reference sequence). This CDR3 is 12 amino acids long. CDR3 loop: CASSRQGSKLFF. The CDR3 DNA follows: TGTGCCAGCAGTCGACAGGGGAGTAAACTGTTTTTT.